This T cell receptor beta chain originates from a study of cytomegalovirus exposure and HLA in healthy donors. It was with 60 Vbeta and 13 Jbeta primers that the PCR ran. TCRdb keeps only in-frame clones here, not all; method: immunoSEQ multiplex PCR. The sample shows some 120,000 clones, 80% of them seen only once. There are 15 residues in the CDR3. Germline V gives CDR1 MNHNS, CDR2 SASEGT. The germline V and J ends were trimmed by 2 bases and 5 bases, with 15 bases remaining between them. Source material: PBMCs. V gene TRBV6-1 combines with J gene TRBJ2-5, with TRBD1 as a possible D gene (6 bases). This sequence originates from a male donor in good health and CMV-seronegative. CDR3 region: CASSEIGRGSETQYF. As DNA, the CDR3 is TGTGCCAGCAGTGAAATTGGCAGGGGTTCGGAGACCCAGTACTTC.